Below are 18 T cell receptor beta chains sequenced from a single sample in a study of cytomegalovirus exposure and HLA in healthy donors. Use of 60 Vbeta and 13 Jbeta primers characterized the PCR. Profiling relied on immunoSEQ multiplex PCR, and the TCRdb table lists in-frame clones only, not all of them. This sample carries about 180,000 clones, 84% of them seen once, and the ten largest clones take around 0.41%. The sequenced sample consisted of PBMCs. The receptor set was obtained from a boy aged 2 to 10 in good health and CMV-seronegative.

The rearrangement links TRBV12-5 to TRBJ1-5; the D gene is possibly TRBD1 (6 bases). Germline values: CDR1 LGHNT, CDR2 FRNRAP. This CDR3 region has 11 residues. Trimming took 5 bases from V and 8 from J, leaving 7 bases between them. The CDR3 nucleotides read TGTGCTAGTGGTCCAGGGGAGCCCCAGCATTTT. Translation gives CASGPGEPQHF.

This chain connects TRBV27 to TRBJ2-1, with D perhaps TRBD2 (6 bases). V was cut by 3 bases and J by 8 bases, with 14 bases left in between. The CDR3 covers 14 residues. Germline CDR1 MNHEY, CDR2 SMNVEV (reference sequence). DNA for the CDR3: TGTGCCAGCAGTTTCCTCGGGACTCACGATGAGCAGTTCTTC. This gives the protein CASSFLGTHDEQFF.

V usage is TRBV5-1 and J usage is TRBJ1-4, with TRBD1 matching over 9 bases. The CDR3 covers 22 residues. V lost 0 bases and J lost 0; bases outside the gene matches: 18. Germline-derived CDR1 and CDR2 are SGHRS and YFSETQ. The CDR3 DNA is TGCGCCAGCAGCTTGGCGGCCGGGACAGGGCTTTCCTTGGAAGCAACTAATGAAAAACTGTTTTTT. Its translation: CASSLAAGTGLSLEATNEKLFF.

The chain couples TRBV4-1 to TRBJ2-2, with TRBD2 matching over 8 bases. The CDR3 totals 20 residues. Germline loops: CDR1 MGHRA, CDR2 YSYEKL. V gave up 2 bases and J gave up 0 bases; unmatched junction bases: 14. The CDR3 sequence is CASSQHHGLLAGTNTGELFF. The CDR3 DNA reads TGCGCCAGCAGCCAACATCACGGACTCCTAGCGGGTACGAACACCGGGGAGCTGTTTTTT.

This clone occurred a few times. This rearrangement joins TRBV4-1 to TRBJ2-5, with TRBD2 matching 7 bases. This CDR3 has 14 amino acids. The V segment lost 1 base and the J segment 5 bases; nucleotides outside the gene matches: 4. Germline V gene lookup returns CDR1 MGHRA and CDR2 YSYEKL. CDR3 sequence reads: CASSQVVGGETQYF. In DNA form, the CDR3 reads TGCGCCAGCAGCCAAGTTGTGGGAGGGGAGACCCAGTACTTC.

This sequence joins TRBV19 and TRBJ2-3, with D maybe TRBD1 (5 bases). The CDR3 loop spans 13 amino acids. V lost 7 bases and J 4 bases, leaving 12 bases between the germline ends. Germline CDR1 and CDR2: LNHDA and SQIVND (reference sequence). The DNA for the CDR3 is TGTGCCAGTACCAGGGCAGCGTCAGATACGCAGTATTTT. Protein: CASTRAASDTQYF.

The chain couples TRBV11-2 to TRBJ1-3, with TRBD1 matching 8 bases. The CDR3 consists of 16 residues. J was trimmed by 3 bases and V by 2 bases; bases with no gene match: 6. Germline CDR1 reads SGHAT; CDR2 reads FQNNGV. The chain's CDR3 is CASSLLAGGGGNTIYF. The CDR3 DNA follows: TGTGCCAGCAGCTTATTGGCAGGGGGCGGTGGAAACACCATATATTTT.

This chain connects TRBV5-1 to TRBJ2-3; 8 bases are shared with TRBD2. Trimming at V came to 4 bases and at J to 4 bases, leaving 8 bases not matched to a gene. Germline-derived CDR1 and CDR2 are SGHRS and YFSETQ. The CDR3 is made up of 15 amino acids. CDR3 protein: CASSPPGGRADTQYF. The CDR3 DNA is TGCGCCAGCAGCCCCCCGGGGGGGCGCGCAGATACGCAGTATTTT.

The rearrangement joins TRBV7-2 to TRBJ2-5, with 9 bases that match TRBD2. The DNA end lines up better with TRBJ2-7; the J call may be wrong. The CDR3 contains 17 residues. CDR1 SGHTA and CDR2 FQGNSA come from the germline V gene. The CDR3 sequence is CASSLRGPSGKNNEQYF. DNA of the CDR3: TGTGCCAGCAGCTTACGGGGTCCTAGCGGGAAAAATAACGAGCAGTACTTC.

The chain employs TRBV5-1 and TRBJ1-1; the match to TRBD1 covers 7 bases. Germline CDR1 reads SGHRS; CDR2 reads YFSETQ. V dropped 2 bases and J dropped 3; count of bases not matched to a gene: 1. The CDR3 covers 13 residues. CDR3 nucleotide sequence: TGCGCCAGCAGCTTCAGGGGGTACACTGAAGCTTTCTTT. It codes for CASSFRGYTEAFF.

The chain recombines TRBV7-2 with TRBJ1-5; a possible D gene is TRBD1 (5 bases). V was cut by 3 bases and J by 2 bases, with 11 bases left in between. CDR1 and CDR2 from the germline V gene are SGHTA and FQGNSA. This CDR3 has 15 residues. The CDR3 DNA reads as TGTGCCAGCAGCTTCAGGGCACTCGGCAATCAGCCCCAGCATTTT. It yields the protein CASSFRALGNQPQHF.

This clone was picked up one time. The gene calls are TRBV9 and TRBJ2-3; perhaps TRBD2 as D (6 bases). The ends were cut back, 4 bases at V and 2 bases at J, with 14 bases in the middle. Germline CDR1 reads SGDLS; CDR2 reads YYNGEE. This CDR3 is built from 15 residues. The CDR3 DNA sequence: TGTGCCAGCAGCCCAGGCGGGACCCACACAGATACGCAGTATTTT. It yields the protein CASSPGGTHTDTQYF.

This chain joins TRBV6-5 and TRBJ2-1, with 7 bases matching TRBD1. This CDR3 has 14 amino acids. The ends lost 4 bases at V and 6 bases at J; junction bases unmatched: 6. The germline gives CDR1 MNHEY, CDR2 SVGAGI. CDR3 nucleotide sequence: TGTGCCAGCAGTTCTCCCGACAGGGTCAATGAGCAGTTCTTC. Protein: CASSSPDRVNEQFF.

The CDR3 here is CASSGILGGFLEQYF. In DNA, the CDR3 is TGCGCCAGCAGCGGGATCCTTGGGGGGTTCCTCGAGCAGTACTTC. J is TRBJ2-7 and V is TRBV4-1; D may be TRBD2 (6 bases). CDR3 length: 15 residues. V was clipped by 5 bases and J by 6 bases, with 20 bases between them. Germline CDR1 and CDR2: MGHRA and YSYEKL.

The CDR3 here is CASSLVDRGDEQFF. The CDR3, as DNA: TGCGCCAGCAGCTTGGTCGACAGGGGCGATGAGCAGTTCTTC. The chain recombines TRBV5-1 with TRBJ2-1, with 8 bases fitting TRBD1. CDR3 length equals 14 residues. With 0 bases clipped from V and 8 bases from J, the junction kept 4 bases outside the gene matches. The V gene's germline CDR1 is SGHRS and CDR2 YFSETQ.

This clone was seen once. The J gene is TRBJ1-2, the V gene TRBV7-2; 7 nucleotides line up with TRBD1. V gave up 5 bases and J gave up 7 bases; unmatched junction bases: 7. CDR3 length: 13 residues. Germline V gene lookup returns CDR1 SGHTA and CDR2 FQGNSA. The CDR3 region is CASSQRGLGGYTF. The CDR3 coding sequence is TGTGCCAGCAGCCAAAGGGGGCTCGGTGGCTACACCTTC.

J is TRBJ2-5 and V is TRBV28; D is unresolved. The J call may be faulty, since TRBJ2-7 better matches the DNA end. The CDR3 covers 11 residues. The germline CDR1 and CDR2 sequences are MDHEN and SYDVKM. The CDR3 nucleotides are TGTGCCAGCAGTTTAATATACGAGCAGTACTTC. The encoded protein is CASSLIYEQYF.

The V gene is TRBV2, the J gene TRBJ1-5, with TRBD1 matching over 10 bases. After removal of 5 bases from V and 1 base from J, the junction contained 11 bases not matched to a gene. The CDR3 is 18 residues long. From germline, CDR1 is SNHLY and CDR2 FYNNEI. The CDR3 spells CASSFPGTGEKSNQPQHF. The CDR3 region has the DNA TGTGCCAGCAGTTTCCCCGGGACAGGGGAAAAGAGCAATCAGCCCCAGCATTTT.